The T cell receptor beta chain under discussion was sequenced for a study of CD8 T cells in Susac syndrome. Germline values: CDR1 MNHEY, CDR2 SVGAGI. Trimming stripped 2 bases from V and 9 bases from J, with 14 bases between. The CDR3 runs 15 residues. While CD8+ and CD4+ T cells were isolated negatively, TEMRA cells were enriched by FACS. Roughly 0.45 to 1 ug RNA was reverse transcribed with random hexamers. MiXCR, applied by TCRdb to the immunoSEQ multiplex PCR reads, yields one record per CDR3 protein. The table has 150,000 to 200,000 distinct CDR3 sequences, 93% seen once. This chain links TRBV6-5 with TRBJ1-6; the D gene is possibly TRBD1 (6 bases). This clonotype was obtained from a human donor in good health. The specimen was CD4+ T cells from PBMCs. CDR3 sequence (DNA): TGTGCCAGCAGTTACCAAGACAGGACGCGTTCACCCCTCCACTTT. Amino acid sequence: CASSYQDRTRSPLHF.